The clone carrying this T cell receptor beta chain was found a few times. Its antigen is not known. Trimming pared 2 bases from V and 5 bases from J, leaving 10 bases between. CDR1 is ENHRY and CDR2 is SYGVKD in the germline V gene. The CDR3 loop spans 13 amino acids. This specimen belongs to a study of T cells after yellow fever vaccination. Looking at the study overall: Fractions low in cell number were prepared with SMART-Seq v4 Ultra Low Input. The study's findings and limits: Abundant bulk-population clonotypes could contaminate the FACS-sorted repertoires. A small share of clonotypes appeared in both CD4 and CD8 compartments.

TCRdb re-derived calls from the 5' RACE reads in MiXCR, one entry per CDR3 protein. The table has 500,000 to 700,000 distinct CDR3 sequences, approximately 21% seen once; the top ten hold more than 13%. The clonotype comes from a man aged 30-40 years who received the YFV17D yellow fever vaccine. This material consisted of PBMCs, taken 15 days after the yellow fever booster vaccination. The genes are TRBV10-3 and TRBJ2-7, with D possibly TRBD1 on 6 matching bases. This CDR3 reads CAISEEGENEQYF. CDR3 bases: TGTGCCATCAGTGAGGAGGGGGAAAACGAGCAGTACTTC.